Listed here are 32 T cell receptor beta chains from one sample, sequenced in a study of T cells in Graves' hyperthyroidism and ophthalmopathy. Amplification of TCR beta CDR3 regions used RNA as the template. HTBI primers drove first-round RT-PCR of the TCR CDR3. TCRdb fed the multiplex PCR reads into MiXCR, producing one record per CDR3 protein. The data contain 450,000 to 500,000 distinct CDR3 sequences, about 22% of them singletons. Sequenced input: blood. These receptors originate from a woman in her seventies with Graves' ophthalmopathy.

The chain combines TRBV30 with TRBJ2-5; 9 bases are a match to TRBD1. Germline V lookup: CDR1 GTSNPN, CDR2 SVGIG (reference sequence). After removal of 3 bases from V and 5 bases from J, the junction contained 4 bases not matched to a gene. The CDR3 consists of 13 residues. The CDR3 region is CAWRNRGRETQYF. CDR3 nucleotide sequence: TGTGCCTGGAGAAACAGGGGGCGGGAGACCCAGTACTTC.

Here the CDR3 reads CASSPKQGGPVANEQFF. Written as DNA, the CDR3 is TGCGCCAGCAGCCCAAAACAGGGCGGGCCGGTGGCCAATGAGCAGTTCTTC. The rearrangement uses TRBV5-1 and TRBJ2-1, with D possibly being TRBD1 (6 bases). The CDR3 is 17 amino acids. Germline lookup yields CDR1 SGHRS and CDR2 YFSETQ. V lost 4 bases and J 6 bases, leaving 23 bases between the germline ends.

This clonotype was observed a few times. The chain recombines TRBV7-2 with TRBJ2-4; 10 bases align to TRBD1. The trim removed 3 bases at V and 6 bases at J, leaving 2 bases unmatched. Germline values: CDR1 SGHTA, CDR2 FQGNSA. The CDR3 totals 14 residues. Here the CDR3 DNA reads TGTGCCAGCAGCTTTGACAGGGGGCGAAACATTCAGTACTTC. Translated, it gives CASSFDRGRNIQYF. Complete variable domain (other parts from reference TRBV7-2 and TRBJ2-4): GAGVSQSPSNKVTEKGKDVELRCDPISGHTALYWYRQSLGQGLEFLIYFQGNSAPDKSGLPSDRFSAERTGGSVSTLTIQRTQQEDSAVYLCASSFDRGRNIQYFGAGTRLSVL.

This clonotype was counted many times. The J gene is TRBJ2-7, the V gene TRBV28; perhaps TRBD2 as D (7 bases). From germline, CDR1 is MDHEN and CDR2 SYDVKM. This CDR3 is built from 14 residues. The germline V and J ends were trimmed by 4 bases and 4 bases, with 14 bases remaining between them. CDR3 nucleotide sequence: TGTGCCAGCAGTTCCCTGAGGGGGGGGTACGAGCAGTACTTC. It codes for CASSSLRGGYEQYF.

The CDR3 coding sequence is TGTGCCAGCAGCCAAGATAAAACAGGGGGCGCGGCTTTCTTT. It yields the protein CASSQDKTGGAAFF. The rearrangement links TRBV3-1 to TRBJ1-1; 9 bases are a match to TRBD1. Trimming took 0 bases from V and 11 from J; bases not matched to a gene: 7. Germline CDR1 reads LGHDT; CDR2 reads YNNKEL (reference sequence). The length of the CDR3 is 14 residues.

V gene TRBV10-3 combines with J gene TRBJ2-3, with D possibly TRBD1 on 6 matching bases. The V gene lost 2 bases and the J gene lost 4 bases, with 13 bases spanning the gap. Germline CDR1 reads ENHRY; CDR2 reads SYGVKD. The CDR3 length is 15 residues. CDR3 residues: CAISEATGWADTQYF. DNA of the CDR3: TGTGCCATCAGTGAGGCCACAGGGTGGGCAGATACGCAGTATTTT.

The CDR3 DNA is TGTGCTAGTGGTTTGGGAGCCGCGGGGCAGCCCCAGCATTTT. Translation gives CASGLGAAGQPQHF. The gene calls are TRBV12-5 and TRBJ1-5; D unclear. This CDR3 contains 14 residues. V lost 1 base, J lost 7 bases, and 11 bases lay in between. Germline lookup yields CDR1 LGHNT and CDR2 FRNRAP.

This clonotype was seen many times. V usage is TRBV10-3 and J usage is TRBJ2-1; 7 nucleotides align to TRBD2. From germline, CDR1 is ENHRY and CDR2 SYGVKD. V was clipped by 0 bases and J by 5 bases; unmatched bases: 7. This CDR3 has 16 residues. Here the CDR3 reads CAISESDWTRDNEQFF. The CDR3 coding sequence is TGTGCCATCAGTGAGTCAGATTGGACTAGGGACAATGAGCAGTTCTTC.

This chain links TRBV5-1 with TRBJ2-1; D gene ambiguous. The CDR3 runs to 14 residues. Germline CDR1 SGHRS, CDR2 YFSETQ. V shed 0 bases and J shed 8 bases, with 12 bases lying between them. Here the CDR3 DNA reads TGCGCCAGCAGCTTGGCCTCCGGCCGGGATGAGCAGTTCTTC. Its translation is CASSLASGRDEQFF.

This clonotype has a count of ten or more. The chain has TRBV6-1 and TRBJ2-2; maybe TRBD2 (5 bases). V was shortened by 6 bases and J by 8 bases, with 16 bases between the two germline ends. The CDR3 totals 14 residues. CDR1 is MNHNS and CDR2 is SASEGT in the germline V gene. The CDR3 sequence: CASRERTSTGELFF. CDR3 nucleotide sequence: TGTGCCAGCAGGGAGAGGACTTCAACAGGGGAGCTGTTTTTT.

The V and J genes are TRBV28 and TRBJ1-2, with 9 positions matching TRBD1. CDR3 size: 17 residues. CDR1 is MDHEN, CDR2 SYDVKM, per germline. V lost 6 bases, J lost 8 bases, and 19 bases stayed unmatched. This chain's CDR3 is CASRPQGALITLRGYTF. DNA for the CDR3: TGTGCCAGCAGACCACAGGGGGCCCTCATCACGCTGCGGGGCTACACCTTC.

The rearrangement uses TRBV11-2 and TRBJ2-3; no clear D gene. Looked up from germline, CDR1 is SGHAT and CDR2 is FQNNGV. The V gene lost 0 bases and the J gene lost 2 bases, with 9 bases spanning the gap. There are 15 residues in the CDR3. CDR3 in DNA: TGTGCCAGCAGCTTAGATTTAGGGTACACAGATACGCAGTATTTT. Translated: CASSLDLGYTDTQYF.

This clonotype was seen at least ten times. The genes are TRBV13 and TRBJ1-5, with a weak D call TRBD1 (6 bases). V lost 3 bases, J lost 2 bases, and 8 bases lay in between. This CDR3 has 14 residues. Germline values: CDR1 PRHDT, CDR2 FYEKMQ (reference sequence). The CDR3 DNA follows: TGTGCCAGCAGCTTTGGACAGCGCAATCAGCCCCAGCATTTT. Protein sequence: CASSFGQRNQPQHF.

This clonotype has ten or more counts. V gene TRBV28 combines with J gene TRBJ1-1; no firm D call. V lost 11 bases and J 3 bases, leaving 10 bases between the germline ends. Germline CDR1 MDHEN, CDR2 SYDVKM. The CDR3 length is 11 residues. The CDR3 spells CASSLYTEAFF. The CDR3 nucleotides read TGTGCCTCCTCGCTCTACACTGAAGCTTTCTTT.

Points on this clonotype: Sequence at one end of the junction differs from germline and may be a read error. The genes are TRBV6-5 and TRBJ2-5; 9 bases map to TRBD2. The CDR3 covers 16 residues. In germline, CDR1 is MNHEY, CDR2 SVGAGI. CDR3 sequence (DNA): TGTGCCAGCAGTTACTGGAGGACTAGCGTACGAGAGGCCCAGTACTTC. Translation gives CASSYWRTSVREAQYF.

This clonotype was seen ten or more times. The rearrangement joins TRBV6-1 to TRBJ1-5, with a weak D call TRBD1 (5 bases). Trimming took 10 bases from V and 6 from J, leaving 10 bases between them. The V gene's germline CDR1 is MNHNS and CDR2 SASEGT. This CDR3 is built from 11 residues. Here the CDR3 DNA reads TGTGCCACGGGGGTTGGTCAGCCCCAGCATTTT. Its protein is CATGVGQPQHF.

This clonotype has a handful of counts. This chain uses TRBV10-3 with TRBJ1-1; D is possibly TRBD1 (5 bases). This CDR3 spans 13 amino acids. V was pared by 6 bases and J by 6 bases, with 14 bases between. Per the germline V gene, CDR1 is ENHRY and CDR2 is SYGVKD. The CDR3, as DNA: TGTGCCATCAGGCAGGGTTCGGGGGCTGAAGCTTTCTTT. It yields the protein CAIRQGSGAEAFF.

Many counts were recorded for this clonotype. The chain combines TRBV28 with TRBJ2-7; 7 nucleotides align to TRBD1. The CDR3 sequence is 15 residues long. V dropped 4 bases and J dropped 2; count of bases not matched to a gene: 8. Germline CDR1 and CDR2: MDHEN and SYDVKM. CDR3 bases: TGTGCCAGCAGTTCAATCGGACAGGCCCCCTACGAGCAGTACTTC. Protein: CASSSIGQAPYEQYF. Supplemented by reference TRBV28 and TRBJ2-7, the full variable domain reads DVKVTQSSRYLVKRTGEKVFLECVQDMDHENMFWYRQDPGLGLRLIYFSYDVKMKEKGDIPEGYSVSREKKERFSLILESASTNQTSMYLCASSSIGQAPYEQYFGPGTRLTVT.

This clonotype was counted ten times or more. This chain joins TRBV7-2 and TRBJ1-2; 9 bases are a match to TRBD1. V was pared by 4 bases and J by 0 bases, with 9 bases of the junction left unmatched. This CDR3 spans 17 amino acids. Germline values: CDR1 SGHTA, CDR2 FQGNSA. As DNA, the CDR3 is TGTGCCAGCAGCTCACCGGGACAGGGACGAACTAACTATGGCTACACCTTC. It is translated as CASSSPGQGRTNYGYTF.

Worth noting for this clonotype: One end of the junction varies from germline; a read error may be responsible. The chain uses TRBV3-1 and TRBJ1-1; D gene uncertain. Per germline, CDR1 LGHDT and CDR2 YNNKEL (reference sequence). This CDR3 has 15 amino acids. The CDR3 is CASGHDRSLGTEAFF. The CDR3 DNA reads TGTGCCAGCGGCCATGATAGGTCCCTGGGCACTGAAGCTTTCTTT.

On this clonotype itself: A read error is possible here, since a much larger clone lies one base away. The chain recombines TRBV7-2 with TRBJ2-2; D call uncertain. CDR3 length: 13 amino acids. Germline V CDR1 and CDR2: SGHTA, FQGNSA. The CDR3 DNA reads as TGTGCCGGCAGCTTAGAATCTGCCGGGGAGCTGTTTTTT. Translating gives CAGSLESAGELFF.

The table lists this clonotype with a few counts. The V gene is TRBV5-1, the J gene TRBJ2-7; 12 nucleotides align to TRBD2. From germline, CDR1 is SGHRS and CDR2 YFSETQ. J lost 3 bases, V lost 4 bases, and 5 bases had no gene match. This CDR3 contains 15 residues. This CDR3 reads CASSGRTSGNYEQYF. The CDR3 DNA sequence: TGCGCCAGCAGCGGGCGGACTAGCGGGAACTACGAGCAGTACTTC.

This chain connects TRBV30 to TRBJ1-1; no reliable D call. Trimming removed 2 bases from V and 1 base from J, with 8 bases in between. The CDR3 loop spans 13 amino acids. CDR1 and CDR2 from the germline V gene are GTSNPN and SVGIG (reference sequence). The CDR3 DNA is TGTGCCTGGAGTATCTGGGAGAACACTGAAGCTTTCTTT. Its protein is CAWSIWENTEAFF. Full variable domain (outside the CDR3, taken from reference TRBV30 and TRBJ1-1): SQTIHQWPATLVQPVGSPLSLECTVEGTSNPNLYWYRQAAGRGLQLLFYSVGIGQISSEVPQNLSASRPQDRQFILSSKKLLLSDSGFYLCAWSIWENTEAFFGQGTRLTVV.

This clonotype was seen at least ten times. The chain joins TRBV20-1 to TRBJ2-5; D is unresolved. The CDR3 is 12 amino acids. Trimming removed 1 base at V and 2 bases at J, with 5 bases between. From germline, CDR1 is DFQATT and CDR2 SNEGSKA (reference sequence). CDR3 amino acids: CSARADQETQYF. DNA for the CDR3: TGCAGTGCTAGAGCAGATCAAGAGACCCAGTACTTC.

With regard to this clonotype: Since a much larger clone is just one base distant, this may be a read error. Here the CDR3 omits its conserved ending phenylalanine or tryptophan, so a read error is the likely source. The CDR3 sequence: CASSLDGSNTEAFL. CDR3 DNA sequence: TGTGCCAGCAGTTTGGACGGGTCGAACACTGAAGCTTTCCTT. V gene TRBV6-9 combines with J gene TRBJ1-1; D remains unclear. This CDR3 region has 14 residues. The V end was cut by 4 bases, the J end by 1 base, with 10 bases between. Germline CDR1 is MNHGY and CDR2 is SVAAGI.

The V and J genes are TRBV15 and TRBJ2-1, with TRBD2 as a possible D gene (5 bases). V lost 5 bases to trimming and J lost 8 bases, with 16 bases between them. Germline V gives CDR1 LNHNV, CDR2 YYDKDF (reference sequence). CDR3 length: 14 amino acids. Written as DNA, the CDR3 is TGTGCCACCAGCCCAACGGGAAGGGAAGATGAGCAGTTCTTC. Translation gives CATSPTGREDEQFF.

This clonotype appeared many times. This rearrangement joins TRBV28 to TRBJ2-1; D ambiguous. Germline CDR1 and CDR2: MDHEN and SYDVKM. Trimming removed 3 bases from V and 7 bases from J, with 10 bases in between. This CDR3 has 13 residues. As DNA, the CDR3 is TGTGCCAGCAGTTTGGGTCTCGGGAATGAGCAGTTCTTC. Encoded protein: CASSLGLGNEQFF.

The chain joins TRBV9 to TRBJ2-3; D may be TRBD1 (6 bases). This CDR3 region has 18 residues. Deletions cut 4 bases from V and 2 bases from J, with 23 bases between. CDR1 is SGDLS and CDR2 is YYNGEE in the germline V gene. In DNA form, the CDR3 reads TGTGCCAGCAGCTCTAGCCTTCGACAGGACCAGTTCACAGATACGCAGTATTTT. Protein product: CASSSSLRQDQFTDTQYF. Full variable domain (rest looked up from reference TRBV9 and TRBJ2-3): DSGVTQTPKHLITATGQRVTLRCSPRSGDLSVYWYQQSLDQGLQFLIQYYNGEERAKGNILERFSAQQFPDLHSELNLSSLELGDSALYFCASSSSLRQDQFTDTQYFGPGTRLTVL.

J is TRBJ2-2 and V is TRBV19; 9 bases fit TRBD1. Germline V gene lookup returns CDR1 LNHDA and CDR2 SQIVND (reference sequence). CDR3 length equals 15 residues. Germline trimming cut 3 bases from V and 7 bases from J; bases unmatched to any gene: 6. The CDR3 coding sequence is TGTGCCAGTAGTATGACCTCGACAGGGGGCGGGGAGCTGTTTTTT. Translating it yields CASSMTSTGGGELFF.

This clonotype was picked up many times. The chain has TRBV30 and TRBJ1-2; D remains ambiguous. The CDR3 sequence is 13 residues long. The germline gives CDR1 GTSNPN, CDR2 SVGIG (reference sequence). V was trimmed by 0 bases and J by 7 bases, leaving 12 bases between them. CDR3 in amino acids: CAWSVAPGVGYTF. The CDR3 DNA reads TGTGCCTGGAGTGTGGCTCCTGGGGTTGGCTACACCTTC.

This clonotype was counted only a few times. The gene calls are TRBV19 and TRBJ1-1; D call uncertain. CDR1 is LNHDA, CDR2 SQIVND, per germline (reference sequence). This CDR3 is built from 13 residues. Trimming took 3 bases from V and 1 from J, leaving 6 bases between them. This CDR3 is CASSIRENTEAFF. CDR3 nucleotide sequence: TGTGCCAGTAGTATTCGGGAGAACACTGAAGCTTTCTTT.

The chain uses TRBV9 and TRBJ2-7, with no clear D. The ends were cut back, 3 bases at V and 0 bases at J, with 13 bases in the middle. CDR3 size: 15 residues. The V gene's germline CDR1 is SGDLS and CDR2 YYNGEE. The CDR3 sequence is CASSAHSESSYEQYF. DNA of the CDR3: TGTGCCAGCAGCGCACACAGCGAAAGCTCCTACGAGCAGTACTTC.